These T cell receptor beta chains were read from a single sample in a study of blood T cell repertoires in COVID-19. Data came from immunoSEQ multiplex PCR; TCRdb stores just in-frame clones and leaves some out. This sample has 540,000 or so clones, with about 89% found just once. What was sequenced was peripheral blood. The receptors here all came from a woman aged 45 to 65 with COVID-19, enrolled during active disease. CDR3s include the opening cysteine and the closing phenylalanine or tryptophan. A D gene is named only where the DNA matches it firmly. For some rows the clone size is stated as once, few or many, or as a class when expanded; others skip it.

>TRBJ2-4|.|TRBD1|TRBV5-1
CASSLDRGRRKNIQYF
TGCGCCAGCAGCTTGGACAGGGGTCGTCGGAAAAACATTCAGTACTTC
>TRBJ2-1|.|.|TRBV5-1
CASSLQGSSYNEQFF
TGCGCCAGCAGCTTGCAGGGGAGCTCCTACAATGAGCAGTTCTTC
>TRBJ1-2|.|TRBD1|TRBV6-5
CASYSAGQYHYGYTF
TGTGCCAGCTACAGCGCGGGACAGTATCACTATGGCTACACCTTC
>TRBJ1-2|.|TRBD1|TRBV6-5
CASSYRTGRDYGYTF
TGTGCCAGCAGTTACCGGACAGGGAGAGACTATGGCTACACCTTC
>TRBJ1-3|.|.|TRBV20-1
CSASPSGNTIYF
TGCAGTGCTAGTCCATCTGGAAACACCATATATTTT
>TRBJ2-2|.|.|TRBV5-8
CASSINSNTGELFF
TGTGCCAGCAGCATCAACAGCAACACCGGGGAGCTGTTTTTT
>TRBJ1-1|few|.|TRBV6-6
CASSYSEDSSNTEAFF
TGTGCCAGCAGTTACTCGGAGGACTCCTCGAACACTGAAGCTTTCTTT
>TRBJ1-1|once|.|TRBV5-1
CASSLRQVDAEAFF
TGCGCCAGCAGCTTGAGACAGGTAGATGCTGAAGCTTTCTTT
>TRBJ2-2|.|.|TRBV28
CASSPLNTGELFF
TGTGCCAGCAGCCCGTTGAACACCGGGGAGCTGTTTTTT
>TRBJ1-5|.|.|TRBV6-6
CASSPRQANQPQHF
TGTGCCAGCAGTCCCCGACAGGCGAATCAGCCCCAGCATTTT
>TRBJ2-1|once|TRBD2|TRBV5-1
CASSSLAEDYNEQFF
TGCGCCAGCAGCTCCCTAGCGGAGGACTACAATGAGCAGTTCTTC
>TRBJ2-7|.|TRBD1|TRBV30
CAWSGPGQGRHYEQYF
TGTGCCTGGAGTGGACCCGGACAGGGGAGACACTACGAGCAGTACTTC
>TRBJ2-1|once|TRBD1|TRBV9
CASSVVGGTGVDEQFF
TGTGCCAGCAGCGTAGTTGGGGGAACAGGGGTTGATGAGCAGTTCTTC
>TRBJ2-2|.|.|TRBV3-1/TRBV3-2
CASSFYGDTGELFF
TGTGCCAGCAGTTTTTACGGGGACACCGGGGAGCTGTTTTTT
>TRBJ1-4|.|TRBD1|TRBV2
CASRSGQMNEKLFF
TGTGCCAGCAGATCGGGACAGATGAATGAAAAACTGTTTTTT
>TRBJ1-1|few|.|TRBV5-8
CASSFTGNTEAFF
TGTGCCAGCAGCTTCACAGGGAACACTGAAGCTTTCTTT
>TRBJ1-1|.|.|TRBV19
CASTGNTEAFF
TGTGCCAGTACAGGGAACACTGAAGCTTTCTTT
>TRBJ2-1|.|.|TRBV12-3/TRBV12-4
CASSLSRGGEQFF
TGTGCCAGCAGTTTATCCCGCGGGGGCGAGCAGTTCTTC
>TRBJ1-1|.|.|TRBV6-2/TRBV6-3
CASSLHGPTVTEAFF
TGTGCCAGCAGCTTACATGGTCCGACAGTCACTGAAGCTTTCTTT
>TRBJ2-4|.|.|TRBV5-1
CASSPQGGDIQYF
TGCGCCAGCAGCCCCCAGGGGGGCGACATTCAGTACTTC
>TRBJ2-6|.|TRBD1|TRBV5-1
CASSPSGGADGANVLTF
TGCGCCAGCAGCCCTTCAGGGGGCGCAGATGGGGCCAACGTCCTGACTTTC
>TRBJ2-4|.|TRBD2|TRBV11-2
CASGPSGGQVKNIQYF
TGTGCCAGCGGTCCCTCGGGGGGGCAGGTCAAAAACATTCAGTACTTC
>TRBJ2-1|.|TRBD1|TRBV5-1
CASSLGTGPYNEQFF
TGCGCCAGCAGCTTGGGGACAGGGCCCTACAATGAGCAGTTCTTC
>TRBJ2-7|.|TRBD1|TRBV10-3
CAISPQGNEQYF
TGTGCCATCAGTCCACAGGGGAACGAGCAGTACTTC
>TRBJ2-1|.|.|TRBV19
CASRTENRRGEQFF
TGTGCCAGCCGGACGGAAAACAGACGGGGGGAGCAGTTCTTC
>TRBJ1-5|.|.|TRBV3-1/TRBV3-2
CASSQSPGVVQPQHF
TGTGCCAGCAGCCAATCTCCCGGTGTCGTTCAGCCCCAGCATTTT
>TRBJ2-2|.|.|TRBV28
CASSNRYSRYYTGELFF
TGTGCCAGCAGTAACCGGTACTCCAGGTACTACACCGGGGAGCTGTTTTTT
>TRBJ2-7|.|TRBD1|TRBV19
CASSTASTGIFYEQYF
TGTGCCAGTAGTACCGCCTCGACAGGGATATTCTACGAGCAGTACTTC
>TRBJ2-3|.|TRBD1|TRBV15
CATSSPRDRVGDTQYF
TGTGCCACCAGCAGCCCCCGGGACAGGGTTGGAGATACGCAGTATTTT
>TRBJ2-7|.|.|TRBV7-9
CASSRIQGPYSYEQYF
TGTGCCAGCAGCCGGATACAGGGCCCATACTCCTACGAGCAGTACTTC
>TRBJ1-1|once|.|TRBV30
CAWRVAGGTEAFF
TGTGCCTGGAGGGTTGCGGGCGGCACTGAAGCTTTCTTT
>TRBJ2-6|.|.|TRBV5-1
CASSPAPRAGANVLTF
TGCGCCAGCAGCCCGGCCCCCCGGGCTGGGGCCAACGTCCTGACTTTC
>TRBJ1-1|.|TRBD1|TRBV2
CASKPDRITEAFF
TGTGCCAGCAAACCGGACAGGATCACTGAAGCTTTCTTT
>TRBJ1-5|.|TRBD1|TRBV6-2/TRBV6-3
CASSMTGYRNQPQHF
TGTGCCAGCAGTATGACAGGGTACCGCAATCAGCCCCAGCATTTT
>TRBJ1-3|.|.|TRBV5-1
CASSLDRSSGNTIYF
TGCGCCAGCAGCCTCGACAGGAGCTCTGGAAACACCATATATTTT
>TRBJ2-3|.|TRBD2|TRBV30
CAWSGKKRGGTDTQYF
TGTGCCTGGAGTGGAAAAAAGCGGGGGGGCACAGATACGCAGTATTTT
>TRBJ2-7|.|TRBD1|TRBV6-5
CASRGTGSEQYF
TGTGCCAGCAGGGGGACAGGGTCCGAGCAGTACTTC
>TRBJ2-6|.|TRBD1|TRBV18
CASSPQGVGANVLTF
TGTGCCAGCTCTCCACAGGGGGTAGGGGCCAACGTCCTGACTTTC
>TRBJ1-3|.|.|TRBV21-1
CASSKEGAGNGNTIYF
TGTGCCAGCAGCAAAGAGGGGGCAGGGAACGGAAACACCATATATTTT
>TRBJ1-1|few|TRBD1|TRBV18
CASSLGQGNTEAFF
TGTGCCAGCTCGCTGGGACAGGGGAACACTGAAGCTTTCTTT
>TRBJ2-3|once|.|TRBV5-4
CASSLSSQGARDTQYF
TGTGCCAGCAGCTTGAGCTCCCAGGGTGCCCGAGATACGCAGTATTTT
>TRBJ2-7|.|TRBD1|TRBV11-1
CASSPGTGAREQYF
TGTGCCAGCAGCCCCGGGACAGGGGCCCGCGAGCAGTACTTC
>TRBJ2-2|.|TRBD1|TRBV10-1
CASSATRPGTGGAGELFF
TGCGCCAGCAGTGCGACAAGACCCGGGACAGGGGGGGCCGGGGAGCTGTTTTTT
>TRBJ1-1|.|.|TRBV18
CASSPLVVVGTEAFF
TGTGCCAGCTCACCCCTAGTCGTAGTGGGCACTGAAGCTTTCTTT
>TRBJ1-2|.|TRBD1|TRBV28
CASNLDRNYGYTF
TGTGCCAGCAATCTGGACAGGAACTATGGCTACACCTTC